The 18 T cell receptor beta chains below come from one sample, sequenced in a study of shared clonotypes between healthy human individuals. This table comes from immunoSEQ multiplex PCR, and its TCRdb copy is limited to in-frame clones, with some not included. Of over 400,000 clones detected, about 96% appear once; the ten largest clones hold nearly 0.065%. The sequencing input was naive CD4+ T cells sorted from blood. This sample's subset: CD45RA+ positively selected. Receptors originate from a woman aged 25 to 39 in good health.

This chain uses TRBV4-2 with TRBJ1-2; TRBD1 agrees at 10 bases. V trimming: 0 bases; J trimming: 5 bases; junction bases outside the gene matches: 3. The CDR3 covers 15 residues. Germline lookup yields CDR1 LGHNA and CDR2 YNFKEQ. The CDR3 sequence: CASSQDRTGGYGYTF. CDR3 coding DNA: TGTGCCAGCAGCCAAGATAGGACAGGGGGGTATGGCTACACCTTC.

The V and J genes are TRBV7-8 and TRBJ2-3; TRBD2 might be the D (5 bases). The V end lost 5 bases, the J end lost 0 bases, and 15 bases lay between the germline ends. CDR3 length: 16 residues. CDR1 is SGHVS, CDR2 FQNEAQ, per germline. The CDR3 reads CASSKQTGSSTDTQYF. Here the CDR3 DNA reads TGTGCCAGCAGCAAACAGACGGGATCTAGCACAGATACGCAGTATTTT.

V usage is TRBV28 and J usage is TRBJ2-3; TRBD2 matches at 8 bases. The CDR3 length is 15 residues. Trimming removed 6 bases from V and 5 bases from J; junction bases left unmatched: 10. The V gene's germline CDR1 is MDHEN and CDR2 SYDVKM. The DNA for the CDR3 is TGTGCCAGCAGCGGGGGAGCGGGAGTAGGAGATACGCAGTATTTT. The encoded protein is CASSGGAGVGDTQYF.

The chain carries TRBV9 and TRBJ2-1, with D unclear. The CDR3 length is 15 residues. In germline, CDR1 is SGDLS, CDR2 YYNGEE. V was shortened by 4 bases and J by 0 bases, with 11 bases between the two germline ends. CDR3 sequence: CASSFSDVSYNEQFF. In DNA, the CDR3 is TGTGCCAGCAGCTTCAGTGACGTCTCCTACAATGAGCAGTTCTTC.

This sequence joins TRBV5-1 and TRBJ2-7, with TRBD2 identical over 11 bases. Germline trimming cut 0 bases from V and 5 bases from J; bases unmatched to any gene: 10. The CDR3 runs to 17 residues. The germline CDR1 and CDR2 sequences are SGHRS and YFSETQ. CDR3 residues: CASSLEVSGREGDEQYF. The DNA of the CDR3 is TGCGCCAGCAGCTTGGAGGTTAGCGGGAGGGAAGGAGACGAGCAGTACTTC.

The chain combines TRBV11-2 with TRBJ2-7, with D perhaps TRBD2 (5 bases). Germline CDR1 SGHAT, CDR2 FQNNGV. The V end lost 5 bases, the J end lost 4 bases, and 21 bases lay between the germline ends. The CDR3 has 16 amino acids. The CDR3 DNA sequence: TGTGCCAGCAGCCCCCCCCGAGGGAAGAGCTTGTACGAGCAGTACTTC. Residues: CASSPPRGKSLYEQYF.

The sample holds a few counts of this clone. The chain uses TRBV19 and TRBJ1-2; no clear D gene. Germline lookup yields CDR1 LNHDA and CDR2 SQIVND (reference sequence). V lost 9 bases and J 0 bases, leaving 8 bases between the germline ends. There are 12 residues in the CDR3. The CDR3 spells CASFWTNYGYTF. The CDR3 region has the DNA TGTGCCAGCTTTTGGACTAACTATGGCTACACCTTC.

For the CDR3, the DNA is TGTGCCAGTAGACTGACAGGGGCTGGAAACACCATATATTTT. This gives the protein CASRLTGAGNTIYF. The chain employs TRBV19 and TRBJ1-3; 8 nucleotides line up with TRBD1. Germline CDR1 is LNHDA and CDR2 is SQIVND (reference sequence). V shed 6 bases, J shed 2 bases, and the junction held 3 bases outside the gene matches. This CDR3 contains 14 residues.

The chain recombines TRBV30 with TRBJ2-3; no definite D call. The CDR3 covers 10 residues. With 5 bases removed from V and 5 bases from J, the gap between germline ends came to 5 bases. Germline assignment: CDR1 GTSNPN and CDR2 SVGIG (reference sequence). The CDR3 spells CAWERDTQYF. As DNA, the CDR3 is TGTGCCTGGGAAAGAGATACGCAGTATTTT.

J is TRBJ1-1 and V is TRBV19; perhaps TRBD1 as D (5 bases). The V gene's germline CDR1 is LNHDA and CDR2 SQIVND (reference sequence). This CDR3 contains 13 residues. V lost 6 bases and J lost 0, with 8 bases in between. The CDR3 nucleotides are TGTGCCAGTAGCACACAGGTGAACACTGAAGCTTTCTTT. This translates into CASSTQVNTEAFF.

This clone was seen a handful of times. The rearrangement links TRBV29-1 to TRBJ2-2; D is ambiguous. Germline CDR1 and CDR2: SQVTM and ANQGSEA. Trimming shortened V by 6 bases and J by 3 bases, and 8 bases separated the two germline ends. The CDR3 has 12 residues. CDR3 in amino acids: CSVRQDTGELFF. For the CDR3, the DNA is TGCAGCGTCCGGCAGGACACCGGGGAGCTGTTTTTT.

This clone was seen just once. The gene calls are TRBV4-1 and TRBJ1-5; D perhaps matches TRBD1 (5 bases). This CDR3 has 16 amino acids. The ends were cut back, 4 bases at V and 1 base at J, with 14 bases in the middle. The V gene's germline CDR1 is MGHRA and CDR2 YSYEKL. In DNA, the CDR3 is TGCGCCAGCAGCCTTATGGGGGTCTCGAGCAATCAGCCCCAGCATTTT. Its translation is CASSLMGVSSNQPQHF.

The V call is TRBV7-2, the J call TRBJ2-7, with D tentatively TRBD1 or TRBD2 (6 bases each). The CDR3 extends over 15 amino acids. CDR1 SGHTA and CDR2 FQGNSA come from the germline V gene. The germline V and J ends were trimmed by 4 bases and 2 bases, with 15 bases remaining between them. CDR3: CASSWNQGTPYEQYF. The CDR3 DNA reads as TGTGCCAGCAGCTGGAACCAGGGGACTCCCTACGAGCAGTACTTC.

CDR3 DNA: TGTGCCAGCAGCAGACAGGGGCCTAACACCGGGGAGCTGTTTTTT. It translates to CASSRQGPNTGELFF. This chain links TRBV7-6 with TRBJ2-2, with 8 bases that match TRBD1. The CDR3 length is 15 residues. The V gene's germline CDR1 is SGHVS and CDR2 FNYEAQ. V was clipped by 5 bases and J by 2 bases; unmatched bases: 4.

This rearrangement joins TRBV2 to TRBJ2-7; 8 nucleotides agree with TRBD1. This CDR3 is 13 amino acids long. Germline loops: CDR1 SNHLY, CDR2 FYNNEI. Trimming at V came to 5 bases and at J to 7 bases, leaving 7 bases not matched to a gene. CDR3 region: CASSFRGLREQYF. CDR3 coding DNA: TGTGCCAGCAGTTTCAGGGGGCTTAGAGAGCAGTACTTC.

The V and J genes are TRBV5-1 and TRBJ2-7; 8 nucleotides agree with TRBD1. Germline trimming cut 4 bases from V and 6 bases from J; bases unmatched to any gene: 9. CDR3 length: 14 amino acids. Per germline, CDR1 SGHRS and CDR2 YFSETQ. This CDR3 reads CASSRGGTGPEQYF. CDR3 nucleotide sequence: TGCGCCAGCAGCCGAGGAGGGACAGGCCCCGAGCAGTACTTC.

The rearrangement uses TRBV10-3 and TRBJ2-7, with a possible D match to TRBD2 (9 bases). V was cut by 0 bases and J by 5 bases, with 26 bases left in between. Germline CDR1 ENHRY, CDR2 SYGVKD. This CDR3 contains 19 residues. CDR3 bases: TGTGCCATCAGTGAGTCGTATGGCAGGGGGCGGGAGGGCCCCGACGAGCAGTACTTC. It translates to CAISESYGRGREGPDEQYF.

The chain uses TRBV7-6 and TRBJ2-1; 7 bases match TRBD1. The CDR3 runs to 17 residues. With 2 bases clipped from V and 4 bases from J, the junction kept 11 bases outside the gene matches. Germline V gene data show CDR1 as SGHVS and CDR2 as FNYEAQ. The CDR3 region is CASSLQQGRRAYNEQFF. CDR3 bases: TGTGCCAGCAGCTTACAACAGGGGCGCCGGGCTTACAATGAGCAGTTCTTC.